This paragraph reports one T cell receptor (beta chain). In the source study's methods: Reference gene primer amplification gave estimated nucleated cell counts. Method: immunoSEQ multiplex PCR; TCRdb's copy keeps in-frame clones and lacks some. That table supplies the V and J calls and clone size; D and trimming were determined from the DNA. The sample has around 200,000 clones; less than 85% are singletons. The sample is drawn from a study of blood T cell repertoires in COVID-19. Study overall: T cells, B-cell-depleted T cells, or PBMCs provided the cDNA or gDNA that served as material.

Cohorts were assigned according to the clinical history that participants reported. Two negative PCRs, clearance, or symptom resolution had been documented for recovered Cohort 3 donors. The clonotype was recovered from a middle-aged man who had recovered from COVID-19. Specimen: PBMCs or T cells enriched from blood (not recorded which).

Here the CDR3 DNA reads TGTGCCAGCAGCTCCGGGACAGCGGGCACTGAAGCTTTCTTT. Protein product: CASSSGTAGTEAFF. The rearrangement links TRBV7-3 to TRBJ1-1, with TRBD1 matching over 7 bases. Trimming removed 4 bases from V and 4 bases from J; junction bases left unmatched: 6. In germline, CDR1 is SGHTA, CDR2 FQGTGA. This CDR3 comprises 14 residues.